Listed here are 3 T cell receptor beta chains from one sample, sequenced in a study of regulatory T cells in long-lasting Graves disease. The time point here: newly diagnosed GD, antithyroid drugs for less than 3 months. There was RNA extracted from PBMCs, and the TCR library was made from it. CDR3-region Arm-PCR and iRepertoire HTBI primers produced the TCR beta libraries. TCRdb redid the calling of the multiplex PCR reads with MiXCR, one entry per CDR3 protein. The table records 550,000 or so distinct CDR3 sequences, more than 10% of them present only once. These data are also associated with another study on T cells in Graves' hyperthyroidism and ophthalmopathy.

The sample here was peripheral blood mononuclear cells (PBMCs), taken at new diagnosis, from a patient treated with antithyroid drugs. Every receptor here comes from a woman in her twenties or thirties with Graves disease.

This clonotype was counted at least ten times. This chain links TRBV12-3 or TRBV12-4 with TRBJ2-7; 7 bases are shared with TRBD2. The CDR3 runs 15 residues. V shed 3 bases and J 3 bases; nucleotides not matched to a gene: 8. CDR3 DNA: TGTGCCAGCAGTTTCCAATCAAGCGGGGTCTACGAGCAGTACTTC. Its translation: CASSFQSSGVYEQYF.

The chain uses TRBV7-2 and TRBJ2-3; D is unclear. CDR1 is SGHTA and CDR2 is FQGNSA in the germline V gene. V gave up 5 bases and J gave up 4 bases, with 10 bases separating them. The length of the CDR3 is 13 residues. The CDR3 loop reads CASSQQWADTQYF. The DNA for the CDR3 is TGTGCCAGCAGCCAGCAATGGGCAGATACGCAGTATTTT.

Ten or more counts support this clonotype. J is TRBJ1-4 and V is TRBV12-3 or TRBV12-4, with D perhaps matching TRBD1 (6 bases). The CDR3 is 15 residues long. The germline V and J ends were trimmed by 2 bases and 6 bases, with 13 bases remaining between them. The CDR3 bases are TGTGCCAGCAGTTTAAGGGGGGGGAGTTATGAAAAACTGTTTTTT. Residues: CASSLRGGSYEKLFF.